This T cell receptor (beta chain) came from a study of glioma-infiltrating T cells after dendritic cell vaccination. Overall study: Samples are from glioblastoma patients in Phase I and II dendritic cell vaccine trials. Treatment, given 2003 to 2012, was autologous tumor lysate-pulsed dendritic cell vaccination. Dendritic cell vaccine was injected intradermally three times, biweekly.

Germline loops: CDR1 LNHDA, CDR2 SQIVND (reference sequence). The length of the CDR3 is 16 residues. Trimming removed 7 bases at V and 4 bases at J, with 22 bases between. Assay used: immunoSEQ multiplex PCR; TCRdb lists only in-frame clones, some missing. Of some 73,000 clones listed, approximately 80% were seen once; the top ten hold under 2.5%. This chain connects TRBV19 to TRBJ1-2; D is unclear. The sequences come from blood, collected before dendritic cell vaccination. The TCR sequence derives from a human donor with glioblastoma. The CDR3 region is CASIKRGLGEVYGYTF. DNA for the CDR3: TGTGCCAGTATAAAGCGGGGTCTTGGGGAAGTCTATGGCTACACCTTC. The whole variable domain, remainder taken from reference TRBV19 and TRBJ1-2, is DGGITQSPKYLFRKEGQNVTLSCEQNLNHDAMYWYRQDPGQGLRLIYYSQIVNDFQKGDIAEGYSVSREKKESFPLTVTSAQKNPTAFYLCASIKRGLGEVYGYTFGSGTRLTVV.